This passage covers 15 T cell receptor beta chains from one sample sequenced in a study of CD8 T cells in ankylosing spondylitis. Each CDR3 protein is one row after TCRdb ran MiXCR on the 5' RACE reads. The sample lists more than 200,000 distinct CDR3 sequences; 24% were seen once. The sample was blood, either unsorted or a sorted T cell fraction (not recorded which). All receptors come from a male donor with ankylosing spondylitis or in good health (not recorded which).

This clonotype has a count of ten or more. The chain is built from TRBV5-5 and TRBJ2-3; D unclear. In germline, CDR1 is SGHKS, CDR2 YYEKEE (reference sequence). The CDR3 is made up of 17 amino acids. V was shortened by 0 bases and J by 2 bases, with 16 bases between the two germline ends. The CDR3 nucleotides read TGTGCCAGCAGCTTGGGGCTTGGAAGCCTCCCCACAGATACGCAGTATTTT. This encodes CASSLGLGSLPTDTQYF. The whole variable domain, filled in from reference TRBV5-5 and TRBJ2-3, reads DAGVTQSPTHLIKTRGQQVTLRCSPISGHKSVSWYQQVLGQGPQFIFQYYEKEERGRGNFPDRFSARQFPNYSSELNVNALLLGDSALYLCASSLGLGSLPTDTQYFGPGTRLTVL.

The chain couples TRBV20-1 to TRBJ2-5; D call uncertain. The V gene's germline CDR1 is DFQATT and CDR2 SNEGSKA (reference sequence). V shed 0 bases and J shed 5 bases, with 10 bases lying between them. The CDR3 is 13 amino acids. As DNA, the CDR3 is TGCAGTGCTAGAGACAGCCGGTCGGAGACCCAGTACTTC. Amino acids: CSARDSRSETQYF.

Turning to this clonotype: A much larger clone differs from this one at a single base, so this may be a read error. The chain uses TRBV20-1 and TRBJ1-2; D is ambiguous. V lost 0 bases and J lost 7, with 18 bases in between. CDR3 length equals 15 residues. Germline CDR1 reads DFQATT; CDR2 reads SNEGSKA (reference sequence). Here the CDR3 reads CSARDPTLGSCGYTF. Written as DNA, the CDR3 is TGCAGTGCTAGAGATCCCACTCTGGGTAGCTGTGGCTACACCTTC.

This clonotype was seen ten or more times. The chain couples TRBV9 to TRBJ1-5, with D possibly TRBD1 on 6 matching bases. The CDR3 runs 15 residues. Germline V gene data show CDR1 as SGDLS and CDR2 as YYNGEE. The V end was cut by 0 bases, the J end by 6 bases, with 13 bases between. CDR3 loop: CASSVAGGAGQPQHF. Here the CDR3 DNA reads TGTGCCAGCAGCGTAGCCGGGGGCGCGGGTCAGCCCCAGCATTTT.

This clonotype was seen repeatedly, ten times or more. This chain uses TRBV5-1 with TRBJ2-3; a possible D gene is TRBD1 (5 bases). Germline CDR1 SGHRS, CDR2 YFSETQ. The ends were cut back, 0 bases at V and 1 base at J, with 9 bases in the middle. The CDR3 is made up of 15 amino acids. CDR3 amino acids: CASSLEGAGTDTQYF. CDR3 coding DNA: TGCGCCAGCAGCTTGGAAGGGGCTGGCACAGATACGCAGTATTTT.

This clonotype was seen repeatedly, ten times or more. J is TRBJ2-7 and V is TRBV10-3; D not resolved. CDR3 length: 14 amino acids. The germline V gene has CDR1 ENHRY and CDR2 SYGVKD. V was pared by 3 bases and J by 7 bases, with 16 bases between. The CDR3 spells CAISDHTVMEEQYF. CDR3 coding DNA: TGTGCCATCAGTGATCATACCGTAATGGAGGAGCAGTACTTC.

This clonotype showed up just a few times. The chain uses TRBV5-1 and TRBJ2-7, with 9 bases fitting TRBD1. Germline-derived CDR1 and CDR2 are SGHRS and YFSETQ. The CDR3 length is 15 residues. Germline trimming cut 5 bases from V and 5 bases from J; bases unmatched to any gene: 11. CDR3 nucleotide sequence: TGCGCCAGCAGGGATTACAGGGGGCGGCTTGACGAGCAGTACTTC. Protein: CASRDYRGRLDEQYF.

CDR3 sequence: CSARAPYEQYF. The CDR3 DNA is TGCAGTGCTAGAGCCCCGTACGAGCAGTACTTC. The V gene is TRBV20-1, the J gene TRBJ2-7; D is uncertain. Germline values: CDR1 DFQATT, CDR2 SNEGSKA (reference sequence). V lost 1 base to trimming and J lost 4 bases, with 5 bases between them. The CDR3 length is 11 residues.

This clonotype appeared a few times. The genes are TRBV6-5 and TRBJ2-5; D gene uncertain. The CDR3 contains 15 residues. The germline gives CDR1 MNHEY, CDR2 SVGAGI. V lost 0 bases, J lost 4 bases, and 12 bases lay in between. The CDR3 nucleotides are TGTGCCAGCAGTTACTCGGTTTGGCGGACAGAGACCCAGTACTTC. Translated: CASSYSVWRTETQYF.

V and J are TRBV7-3 and TRBJ2-7, with TRBD1 as a possible D gene (5 bases). Germline V gives CDR1 SGHTA, CDR2 FQGTGA. Trimming removed 5 bases at V and 5 bases at J, with 19 bases between. The CDR3 runs 15 residues. CDR3 sequence reads: CASSPFPGLSHEQYF. In nucleotides, the CDR3 is TGTGCCAGCAGCCCCTTCCCAGGGTTATCTCACGAGCAGTACTTC.

This clonotype was counted between two and nine times. V usage is TRBV6-1 and J usage is TRBJ2-1, with D unclear. Trimming stripped 1 base from V and 4 bases from J, with 11 bases between. From germline, CDR1 is MNHNS and CDR2 SASEGT. This CDR3 spans 15 amino acids. This chain's CDR3 is CASSEVPGRYNEQFF. CDR3 bases: TGTGCCAGCAGTGAAGTTCCGGGCAGGTACAATGAGCAGTTCTTC.

J is TRBJ2-3 and V is TRBV25-1; a weak D match, TRBD1 (5 bases). This CDR3 spans 14 amino acids. The V end was cut by 4 bases, the J end by 4 bases, with 12 bases between. Germline-derived CDR1 and CDR2 are MGHDK and SYGVNS. CDR3 protein: CASSGGGYPDTQYF. The CDR3 DNA is TGTGCCAGCAGTGGGGGCGGCTATCCAGATACGCAGTATTTT.

This chain links TRBV12-3 or TRBV12-4 with TRBJ2-7; the match to TRBD2 covers 10 bases. With V trimmed by 0 bases and J by 2 bases, 10 bases remained unmatched. This CDR3 is 18 amino acids long. The CDR3 DNA sequence: TGTGCCAGCAGTTTAGCGCCCAGCCTAGCGGGGGTGCCCTACGAGCAGTACTTC. Translated: CASSLAPSLAGVPYEQYF.

Remarks on this clonotype: This may arise from a read error, as a much more abundant clone is one base away. The chain has TRBV4-2 and TRBJ1-6; D not certain. This CDR3 contains 13 residues. The germline V gene encodes CDR1 LGHNA and CDR2 YNFKEQ. Trimming shortened V by 4 bases and J by 13 bases, and 14 bases separated the two germline ends. CDR3 sequence: CASSRDRGFPLHF. DNA of the CDR3: TGTGCCAGCAGCCGAGATCGAGGGTTCCCCCTCCACTTT.

At least ten counts were recorded for this clonotype. The rearrangement uses TRBV5-1 and TRBJ2-3, with D maybe TRBD2 (5 bases). In germline, CDR1 is SGHRS, CDR2 YFSETQ. The CDR3 totals 13 residues. The V end was cut by 2 bases, the J end by 3 bases, with 7 bases between. The CDR3 reads CASSFGETDTQYF. CDR3 bases: TGCGCCAGCAGCTTCGGGGAGACAGATACGCAGTATTTT.